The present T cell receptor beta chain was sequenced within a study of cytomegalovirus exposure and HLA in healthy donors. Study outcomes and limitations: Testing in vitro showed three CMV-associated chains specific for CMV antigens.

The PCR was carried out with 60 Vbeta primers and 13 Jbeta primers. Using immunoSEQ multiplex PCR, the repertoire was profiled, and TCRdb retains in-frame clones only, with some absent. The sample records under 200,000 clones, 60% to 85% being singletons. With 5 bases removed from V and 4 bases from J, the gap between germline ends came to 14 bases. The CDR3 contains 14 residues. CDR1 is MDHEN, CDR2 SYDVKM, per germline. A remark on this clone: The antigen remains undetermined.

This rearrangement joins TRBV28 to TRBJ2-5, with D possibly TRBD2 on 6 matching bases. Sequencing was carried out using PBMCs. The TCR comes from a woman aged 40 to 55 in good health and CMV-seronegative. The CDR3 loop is CASSGTLARETQYF. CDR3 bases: TGTGCCAGCAGTGGTACGCTAGCGAGAGAGACCCAGTACTTC.